These 22 T cell receptor beta chains originate from one sample sequenced in a study. Via MiXCR, TCRdb re-called the RT-PCR reads, giving one row per CDR3 protein. In the table there are about 680,000 distinct CDR3 sequences, more than 13% of which are singletons. Material: memory CD4+ T cells from blood. The receptors originated from a female donor in good health, serving as a healthy control.

This clonotype was observed a few times. This chain uses TRBV18 with TRBJ1-4; 8 positions match TRBD1. CDR3 length: 12 residues. The germline CDR1 and CDR2 sequences are KGHSH and LQKENI. Trimming cost V 3 bases and J 12 bases; bases outside gene matches: 3. The CDR3 loop reads CASSPGQVELFF. The CDR3 DNA reads as TGTGCCAGCTCACCGGGACAGGTGGAACTGTTTTTT. Based on the CDR3 plus reference TRBV18 and TRBJ1-4, the full variable domain is NAGVMQNPRHLVRRRGQEARLRCSPMKGHSHVYWYRQLPEEGLKFMVYLQKENIIDESGMPKERFSAEFPKEGPSILRIQQVVRGDSAAYFCASSPGQVELFFGSGTQLSVL.

The rearrangement joins TRBV27 to TRBJ2-2; unclear D gene. V was shortened by 9 bases and J by 0 bases, with 8 bases between the two germline ends. The germline gives CDR1 MNHEY, CDR2 SMNVEV (reference sequence). The length of the CDR3 is 13 residues. CDR3: CASINPNTGELFF. The CDR3 DNA is TGTGCCAGTATCAACCCGAACACCGGGGAGCTGTTTTTT.

This chain connects TRBV4-1 to TRBJ1-3; no firm D call. The V end lost 4 bases, the J end lost 4 bases, and 11 bases lay between the germline ends. Per the germline V gene, CDR1 is MGHRA and CDR2 is YSYEKL. The CDR3 has 14 amino acids. The CDR3 DNA is TGCGCCAGCAGCCCTCTTTGGAGGGGAAACACCATATATTTT. It codes for CASSPLWRGNTIYF.

This clonotype was seen only a few times. The chain uses TRBV20-1 and TRBJ1-5, with unresolved D. V gave up 5 bases and J gave up 2 bases, with 7 bases separating them. Germline assignment: CDR1 DFQATT and CDR2 SNEGSKA (reference sequence). CDR3 length: 12 amino acids. The CDR3 sequence: CSALPGNQPQHF. Here the CDR3 DNA reads TGCAGTGCTTTGCCTGGCAATCAGCCCCAGCATTTT.

CDR3 amino acids: CSARDWGTEPVAFF. The CDR3 DNA sequence: TGCAGTGCTAGAGATTGGGGGACTGAGCCAGTAGCTTTCTTT. This chain connects TRBV20-1 to TRBJ1-1; tentative D call: TRBD1 (5 bases). The V gene lost 0 bases and the J gene lost 10 bases, with 18 bases spanning the gap. This CDR3 spans 14 amino acids. Germline values: CDR1 DFQATT, CDR2 SNEGSKA (reference sequence).

This clonotype was detected ten times or more. The chain carries TRBV20-1 and TRBJ2-7; unclear D gene. V lost 1 base and J 4 bases, leaving 2 bases between the germline ends. The CDR3 is 10 residues long. Germline V gene lookup returns CDR1 DFQATT and CDR2 SNEGSKA (reference sequence). CDR3 sequence: CSARGYEQYF. As DNA, the CDR3 is TGCAGTGCTAGAGGATACGAGCAGTACTTC.

At least ten counts were recorded for this clonotype. The genes are TRBV20-1 and TRBJ2-5; the D is unclear. The CDR3 is made up of 12 amino acids. V was trimmed by 2 bases and J by 5 bases, leaving 9 bases between them. CDR1 is DFQATT, CDR2 SNEGSKA, per germline (reference sequence). DNA for the CDR3: TGCAGTGCTAGACTCACTTCGGAGACCCAGTACTTC. Translating gives CSARLTSETQYF.

This clonotype was counted between two and nine times. This chain connects TRBV7-9 to TRBJ2-1, with TRBD2 identical over 9 bases. V gave up 5 bases and J gave up 5 bases; unmatched junction bases: 13. Germline CDR1 and CDR2: SEHNR and FQNEAQ (reference sequence). The CDR3 has 17 residues. CDR3 region: CASSPVPGRGGDNEQFF. For the CDR3, the DNA is TGTGCCAGCAGCCCCGTCCCCGGACGCGGGGGGGACAATGAGCAGTTCTTC.

Ten or more counts support this clonotype. This chain links TRBV7-3 with TRBJ2-7; 7 bases are shared with TRBD2. V shed 4 bases and J 4 bases; nucleotides not matched to a gene: 4. The CDR3 is 13 residues long. The germline V gene encodes CDR1 SGHTA and CDR2 FQGTGA. The CDR3 here is CASSYSSGYEQYF. The CDR3 region has the DNA TGTGCCAGCAGCTATTCTAGCGGATACGAGCAGTACTTC. Full variable domain (remainder filled in from reference TRBV7-3 and TRBJ2-7): GAGVSQTPSNKVTEKGKYVELRCDPISGHTALYWYRQSLGQGPEFLIYFQGTGAADDSGLPNDRFFAVRPEGSVSTLKIQRTERGDSAVYLCASSYSSGYEQYFGPGTRLTVT.

CDR3 loop: CASSSNRHLRAFF. CDR3 in DNA: TGTGCCAGCAGCTCGAACCGACACTTAAGAGCTTTCTTT. The V gene is TRBV7-3, the J gene TRBJ1-1; D gene unclear. Germline-derived CDR1 and CDR2 are SGHTA and FQGTGA. The V end was cut by 4 bases, the J end by 10 bases, with 16 bases between. CDR3 length: 13 amino acids.

This chain joins TRBV20-1 and TRBJ2-7; TRBD2 matches at 7 bases. Germline-derived CDR1 and CDR2 are DFQATT and SNEGSKA (reference sequence). The CDR3 spans 15 residues. V gave up 5 bases and J gave up 6 bases; unmatched junction bases: 16. The CDR3 DNA follows: TGCAGTGCTGGTGTGCTGGGAGCGGGATTCGGCGAGCAGTACTTC. It translates to CSAGVLGAGFGEQYF.

This clonotype came up many times. The chain carries TRBV4-2 and TRBJ2-5; weak D call: TRBD2 (6 bases). CDR3 length equals 16 residues. Germline values: CDR1 LGHNA, CDR2 YNFKEQ. Trimming cost V 1 base and J 5 bases, with 17 bases left between them. For the CDR3, the DNA is TGTGCCAGCAGCCAAGGGGCACAGACTGGGGGGGAGACCCAGTACTTC. Translation gives CASSQGAQTGGETQYF.

This clonotype was counted only a few times. The chain uses TRBV7-8 and TRBJ2-2, with 8 nucleotides matching TRBD2. The CDR3 has 16 residues. The germline gives CDR1 SGHVS, CDR2 FQNEAQ. With 0 bases clipped from V and 6 bases from J, the junction kept 6 bases outside the gene matches. CDR3 residues: CASSLAPAGGPGELFF. CDR3 DNA: TGTGCCAGCAGCTTAGCCCCGGCGGGGGGCCCCGGGGAGCTGTTTTTT. The variable domain in full, with the rest retrieved from reference TRBV7-8 and TRBJ2-2, is GAGVSQSPRYKVAKRGQDVALRCDPISGHVSLFWYQQALGQGPEFLTYFQNEAQLDKSGLPSDRFFAERPEGSVSTLKIQRTQQEDSAVYLCASSLAPAGGPGELFFGEGSRLTVL.

The rearrangement uses TRBV12-3 or TRBV12-4 and TRBJ1-5, with a possible D match to TRBD1 (5 bases). The V end was cut by 2 bases, the J end by 3 bases, with 11 bases between. The CDR3 spans 15 residues. The chain's CDR3 is CASSLIGGNNQPQHF. CDR3 bases: TGTGCCAGCAGTTTAATCGGGGGAAACAATCAGCCCCAGCATTTT.

This clonotype was found many times. The V and J genes are TRBV7-2 and TRBJ2-7; no definite D call. The CDR3 loop spans 11 amino acids. Trimming removed 5 bases at V and 3 bases at J, with 5 bases between. Germline assignment: CDR1 SGHTA and CDR2 FQGNSA. CDR3 in amino acids: CASSPFYEQYF. The DNA for the CDR3 is TGTGCCAGCAGCCCGTTCTACGAGCAGTACTTC.

This clonotype was detected ten times or more. The V and J genes are TRBV27 and TRBJ1-5; weak D call: TRBD1 (6 bases). The length of the CDR3 is 14 residues. Germline V CDR1 and CDR2: MNHEY, SMNVEV (reference sequence). With 3 bases removed from V and 5 bases from J, the gap between germline ends came to 11 bases. For the CDR3, the DNA is TGTGCCAGCAGTTTTCGGGGGGCTGATCAGCCCCAGCATTTT. It codes for CASSFRGADQPQHF.

This clonotype occurred a few times. V usage is TRBV6-2 or TRBV6-3 and J usage is TRBJ2-5; the D is unclear. The CDR3 length is 12 residues. The germline V gene has CDR1 MNHEY and CDR2 SVGEGT. Deletions cut 3 bases from V and 5 bases from J, with 7 bases between. CDR3 nucleotide sequence: TGTGCCAGCAGTTATCCCCTGGAGACCCAGTACTTC. Translating gives CASSYPLETQYF.

The chain carries TRBV25-1 and TRBJ2-1; D is ambiguous. Germline V gene sequence: CDR1 MGHDK, CDR2 SYGVNS. The CDR3 extends over 16 amino acids. The V end lost 7 bases, the J end lost 6 bases, and 22 bases lay between the germline ends. The CDR3 coding sequence is TGTGCCAGCACTACATCGGGCGCTGGGGTCTTCAATGAGCAGTTCTTC. Translated, it gives CASTTSGAGVFNEQFF.

V and J are TRBV7-9 and TRBJ2-7; D remains ambiguous. Between the trimmed V and J ends, which lost 5 bases and 0 bases, there was a span of 8 bases. Germline CDR1 and CDR2: SEHNR and FQNEAQ (reference sequence). The CDR3 consists of 13 residues. CDR3 nucleotides: TGTGCCAGCAGCGTCACACTCTCCTACGAGCAGTACTTC. Amino acid sequence: CASSVTLSYEQYF.

The genes are TRBV2 and TRBJ2-3; the match to TRBD1 covers 7 bases. Germline values: CDR1 SNHLY, CDR2 FYNNEI. The CDR3 extends over 15 amino acids. Trimming at V came to 3 bases and at J to 4 bases, leaving 7 bases not matched to a gene. The CDR3 loop reads CASSEQTGFADTQYF. The CDR3 DNA sequence: TGTGCCAGCAGTGAGCAGACAGGGTTCGCAGATACGCAGTATTTT.

This clonotype was counted between two and nine times. V and J are TRBV5-1 and TRBJ2-3; possible D gene TRBD2, 5 bases. Looked up from germline, CDR1 is SGHRS and CDR2 is YFSETQ. This CDR3 has 12 residues. The V end lost 4 bases, the J end lost 8 bases, and 11 bases lay between the germline ends. The CDR3 nucleotides are TGCGCCAGCAGCGACTTACGGGGTACGCAGTATTTT. It yields the protein CASSDLRGTQYF.

This clonotype was recorded a few times. V usage is TRBV20-1 and J usage is TRBJ2-3; D possibly corresponds to TRBD1 (5 bases). Germline V gene data show CDR1 as DFQATT and CDR2 as SNEGSKA (reference sequence). The ends were cut back, 0 bases at V and 3 bases at J, with 10 bases in the middle. The CDR3 contains 14 residues. In DNA, the CDR3 is TGCAGTGCTAGAGATCTCAGGGTTACAGATACGCAGTATTTT. The encoded protein is CSARDLRVTDTQYF.